Each of the 16 T cell receptor beta chains below was sequenced from the same sample in a study of blood T cell repertoires in COVID-19. Generated by immunoSEQ multiplex PCR, the TCRdb table keeps only in-frame clones and is missing some. The sample contains 65,000 to 90,000 clones, around 81% of which appear only once. Material: peripheral blood. The receptors come from a human donor in a cohort sampled during active COVID-19.

V gene TRBV6-2 or TRBV6-3 combines with J gene TRBJ2-2; TRBD2 matches at 7 bases. The CDR3 consists of 18 residues. V was pared by 5 bases and J by 5 bases, with 17 bases of the junction left unmatched. Germline-derived CDR1 and CDR2 are MNHEY and SVGEGT. DNA of the CDR3: TGTGCCAGCAGTCCCCTGCGGGGGAGGGTACATCGGACCGGGGAGCTGTTTTTT. Translated: CASSPLRGRVHRTGELFF.

This rearrangement joins TRBV7-2 to TRBJ1-3, with 7 bases lining up with TRBD1. The V gene end was trimmed by 6 bases and the J gene end by 4 bases; junction bases not matched to a gene: 6. CDR3 length: 14 amino acids. Looked up from germline, CDR1 is SGHTA and CDR2 is FQGNSA. The CDR3 is CASRSTGKGNTIYF. CDR3 nucleotide sequence: TGTGCCAGCAGGTCGACAGGGAAGGGAAACACCATATATTTT.

The chain joins TRBV9 to TRBJ1-2; D is uncertain. The CDR3 runs 12 residues. The V gene lost 3 bases and the J gene lost 9 bases, with 12 bases spanning the gap. Germline CDR1 SGDLS, CDR2 YYNGEE. The CDR3 spells CASSENPNSYTF. DNA for the CDR3: TGTGCCAGCAGCGAGAACCCGAACAGCTACACCTTC.

The chain links TRBV28 to TRBJ2-1; D is unclear. Trimming took off 3 bases at V and 9 bases at J, with 18 bases between the two ends. Germline assignment: CDR1 MDHEN and CDR2 SYDVKM. The CDR3 loop spans 15 amino acids. CDR3 in DNA: TGTGCCAGCAGTTTCAGTAGCTTAACCGCTAGTGAGCAGTTCTTC. Translation: CASSFSSLTASEQFF.

This clone appeared a few times. The V and J genes are TRBV4-2 and TRBJ2-3, with 7 bases identical to TRBD2. The V gene's germline CDR1 is LGHNA and CDR2 YNFKEQ. V lost 1 base to trimming and J lost 5 bases; unmatched junction nucleotides: 15. The CDR3 has 18 amino acids. The CDR3 DNA reads as TGTGCCAGCAGCCAAGTCGTGAAGGGAGGGGAACGGGGAGATACGCAGTATTTT. Translating gives CASSQVVKGGERGDTQYF.

This chain connects TRBV18 to TRBJ1-2; the D gene is possibly TRBD1 (5 bases). V lost 3 bases and J lost 3, with 8 bases in between. The germline CDR1 and CDR2 sequences are KGHSH and LQKENI. This CDR3 spans 13 amino acids. CDR3 amino acids: CASSPQGDYGYTF. The CDR3 region has the DNA TGTGCCAGCTCACCCCAGGGTGACTATGGCTACACCTTC.

The V and J genes are TRBV5-8 and TRBJ2-5; maybe TRBD2 (5 bases). Between the trimmed V and J ends, which lost 2 bases and 7 bases, there was a span of 15 bases. The germline gives CDR1 SGHTS, CDR2 YDEGEE. The CDR3 consists of 14 residues. The CDR3 loop reads CASSFRATEGTQYF. In nucleotides, the CDR3 is TGTGCCAGCAGCTTCCGGGCCACTGAGGGGACCCAGTACTTC.

The chain joins TRBV4-1 to TRBJ2-2; D is undetermined. The V gene's germline CDR1 is MGHRA and CDR2 YSYEKL. The ends were cut back, 1 base at V and 5 bases at J, with 8 bases in the middle. The CDR3 runs to 14 residues. CDR3 nucleotide sequence: TGCGCCAGCAGCCAAGTAATGTATACCGGGGAGCTGTTTTTT. Protein sequence: CASSQVMYTGELFF.

The chain couples TRBV7-8 to TRBJ1-2, with D perhaps TRBD1 (6 bases). CDR3 length: 13 residues. Germline assignment: CDR1 SGHVS and CDR2 FQNEAQ. The V and J ends lost 5 bases and 8 bases respectively, with 15 bases between them. The chain's CDR3 is CASSAPGQGGYTF. CDR3 in DNA: TGTGCCAGCAGCGCACCGGGACAAGGAGGCTACACCTTC.

The chain carries TRBV7-9 and TRBJ2-3; D is undetermined. The CDR3 contains 16 residues. V was cut by 5 bases and J by 0 bases, with 15 bases left in between. The germline V gene has CDR1 SEHNR and CDR2 FQNEAQ (reference sequence). The CDR3 protein is CASSPLKTPSTDTQYF. The CDR3 DNA sequence: TGTGCCAGCAGCCCACTAAAAACCCCTAGCACAGATACGCAGTATTTT.

The CDR3: CASSVPTSGAPGTQYF. The CDR3 DNA is TGTGCCAGCAGTGTGCCTACTAGCGGGGCCCCAGGTACGCAGTATTTT. The chain couples TRBV6-6 to TRBJ2-3; TRBD2 matches at 10 bases. V lost 5 bases to trimming and J lost 8 bases; unmatched junction nucleotides: 13. This CDR3 comprises 16 residues. Looked up from germline, CDR1 is MNHNY and CDR2 is SVGAGI (reference sequence).

This clone occurred many times. This chain joins TRBV7-9 and TRBJ1-4, with D possibly TRBD1 on 5 matching bases. V was trimmed by 1 base and J by 7 bases, leaving 10 bases between them. The CDR3 length is 14 residues. Germline CDR1 reads SEHNR; CDR2 reads FQNEAQ (reference sequence). The CDR3: CASSLVGVAEKLFF. The CDR3 coding sequence is TGTGCCAGCAGCTTAGTAGGGGTGGCTGAAAAACTGTTTTTT. The full variable domain, with the rest looked up from reference TRBV7-9 and TRBJ1-4, is DTGVSQNPRHKITKRGQNVTFRCDPISEHNRLYWYRQTLGQGPEFLTYFQNEAQLEKSRLLSDRFSAERPKGSFSTLEIQRTEQGDSAMYLCASSLVGVAEKLFFGSGTQLSVL.

The chain recombines TRBV5-1 with TRBJ1-1; D is perhaps TRBD1 (5 bases). The CDR3 spans 14 residues. Germline loops: CDR1 SGHRS, CDR2 YFSETQ. The V end lost 1 base, the J end lost 0 bases, and 7 bases lay between the germline ends. The CDR3 sequence: CASSLTGMNTEAFF. CDR3 coding DNA: TGCGCCAGCAGCTTGACAGGAATGAACACTGAAGCTTTCTTT.

The J gene is TRBJ2-7, the V gene TRBV5-5; D remains ambiguous. CDR3 size: 16 residues. Between the trimmed V and J ends, which lost 1 base and 0 bases, there was a span of 14 bases. Per germline, CDR1 SGHKS and CDR2 YYEKEE (reference sequence). The CDR3 sequence: CASSLSRLISSYEQYF. DNA of the CDR3: TGTGCCAGCAGCTTGTCCAGACTGATCAGCTCCTACGAGCAGTACTTC.

There are a few counts of this clone. V gene TRBV27 combines with J gene TRBJ2-3; 8 bases line up with TRBD1. The CDR3 contains 20 residues. Germline CDR1 reads MNHEY; CDR2 reads SMNVEV (reference sequence). The V segment lost 5 bases and the J segment 4 bases; nucleotides outside the gene matches: 23. CDR3 nucleotides: TGTGCCAGCAGTACCAGGGGGTGGACAGGGCCCGGGTCCTACTCAGATACGCAGTATTTT. Amino acids: CASSTRGWTGPGSYSDTQYF.

The CDR3 is CASSPRTGSTDTQYF. In DNA form, the CDR3 reads TGCGCCAGCAGCCCGCGGACGGGAAGCACAGATACGCAGTATTTT. The chain uses TRBV4-3 and TRBJ2-3, with a possible D match to TRBD2 (5 bases). The CDR3 has 15 amino acids. V was trimmed by 4 bases and J by 0 bases, leaving 11 bases between them. CDR1 is LGHNA, CDR2 YSLEER, per germline.